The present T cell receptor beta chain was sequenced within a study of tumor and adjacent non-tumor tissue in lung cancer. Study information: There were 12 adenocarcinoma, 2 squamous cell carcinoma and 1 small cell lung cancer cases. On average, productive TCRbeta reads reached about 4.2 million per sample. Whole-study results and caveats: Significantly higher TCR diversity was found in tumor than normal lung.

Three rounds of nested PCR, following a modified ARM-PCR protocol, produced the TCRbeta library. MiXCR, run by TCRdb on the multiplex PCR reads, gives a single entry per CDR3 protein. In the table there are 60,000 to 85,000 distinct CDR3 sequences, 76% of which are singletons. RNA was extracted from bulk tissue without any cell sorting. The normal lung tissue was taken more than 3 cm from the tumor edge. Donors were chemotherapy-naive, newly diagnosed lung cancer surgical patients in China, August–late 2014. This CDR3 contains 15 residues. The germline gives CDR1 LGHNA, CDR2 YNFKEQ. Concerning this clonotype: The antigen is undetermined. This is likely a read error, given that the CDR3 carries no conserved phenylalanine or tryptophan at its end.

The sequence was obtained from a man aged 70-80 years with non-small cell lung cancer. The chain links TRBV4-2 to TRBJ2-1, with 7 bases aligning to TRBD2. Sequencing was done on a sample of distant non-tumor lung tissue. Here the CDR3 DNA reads TGTGCTAGCAGCCCCTCGGGCGGGAGTAGCGATGAGCAGTTCCTC. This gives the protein CASSPSGGSSDEQFL.